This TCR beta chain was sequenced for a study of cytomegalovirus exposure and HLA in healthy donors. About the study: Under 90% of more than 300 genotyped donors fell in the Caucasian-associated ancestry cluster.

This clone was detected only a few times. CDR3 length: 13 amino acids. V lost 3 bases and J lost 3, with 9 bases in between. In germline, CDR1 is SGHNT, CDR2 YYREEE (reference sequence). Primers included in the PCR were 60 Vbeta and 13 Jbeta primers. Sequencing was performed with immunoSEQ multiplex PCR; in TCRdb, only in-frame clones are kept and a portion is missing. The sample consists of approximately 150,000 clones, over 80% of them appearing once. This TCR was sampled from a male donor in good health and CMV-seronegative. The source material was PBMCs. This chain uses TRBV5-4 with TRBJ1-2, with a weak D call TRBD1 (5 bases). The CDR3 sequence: CASSYTGDYGYTF. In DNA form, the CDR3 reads TGTGCCAGCAGCTACACAGGAGACTATGGCTACACCTTC.